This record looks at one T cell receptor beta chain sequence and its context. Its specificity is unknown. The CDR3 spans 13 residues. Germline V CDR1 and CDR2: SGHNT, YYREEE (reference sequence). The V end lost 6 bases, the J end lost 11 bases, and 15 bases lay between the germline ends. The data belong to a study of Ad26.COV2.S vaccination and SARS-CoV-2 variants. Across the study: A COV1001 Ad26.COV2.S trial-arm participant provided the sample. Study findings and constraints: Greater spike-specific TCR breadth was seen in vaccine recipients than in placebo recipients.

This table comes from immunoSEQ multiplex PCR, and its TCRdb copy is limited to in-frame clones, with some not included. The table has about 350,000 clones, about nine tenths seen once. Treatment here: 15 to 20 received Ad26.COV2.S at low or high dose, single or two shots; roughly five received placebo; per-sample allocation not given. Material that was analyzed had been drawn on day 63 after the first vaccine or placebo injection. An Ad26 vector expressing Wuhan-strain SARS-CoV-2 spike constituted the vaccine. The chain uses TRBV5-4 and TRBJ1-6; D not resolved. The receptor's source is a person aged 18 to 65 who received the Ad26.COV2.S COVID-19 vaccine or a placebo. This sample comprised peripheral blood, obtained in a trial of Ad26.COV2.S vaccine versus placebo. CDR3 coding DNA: TGTGCCAGCAATTCTGATCCGGGCCCACCCCTCCACTTT. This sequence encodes CASNSDPGPPLHF.